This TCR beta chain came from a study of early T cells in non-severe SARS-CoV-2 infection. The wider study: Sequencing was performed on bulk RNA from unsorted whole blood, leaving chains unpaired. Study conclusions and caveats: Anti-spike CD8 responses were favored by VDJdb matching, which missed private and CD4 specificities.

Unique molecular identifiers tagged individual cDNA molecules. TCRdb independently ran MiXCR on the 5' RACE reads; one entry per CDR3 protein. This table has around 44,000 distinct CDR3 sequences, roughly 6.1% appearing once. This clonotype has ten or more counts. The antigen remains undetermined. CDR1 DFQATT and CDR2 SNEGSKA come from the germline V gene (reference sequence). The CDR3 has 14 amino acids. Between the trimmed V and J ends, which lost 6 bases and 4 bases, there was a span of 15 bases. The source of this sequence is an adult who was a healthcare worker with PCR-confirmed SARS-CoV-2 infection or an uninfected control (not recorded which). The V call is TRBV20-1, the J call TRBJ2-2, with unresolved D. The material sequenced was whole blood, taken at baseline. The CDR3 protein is CSAYDSVVTGELFF. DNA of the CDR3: TGCAGTGCCTACGACTCTGTCGTCACCGGGGAGCTGTTTTTT.